This section outlines one T cell receptor (beta chain) sequence together with its context. No antigen is known for it. Assay used: immunoSEQ multiplex PCR; TCRdb lists only in-frame clones, some missing. The profile shows roughly 15,000 clones, approximately 83% of them singletons. This sample is part of a study of brain metastases from non-small cell lung cancer. Germline V lookup: CDR1 SGHTA, CDR2 FQGNSA. The CDR3 is 16 residues long. The V segment lost 5 bases and the J segment 3 bases; nucleotides outside the gene matches: 10. Overall study results and limits: Metastases had sparse T cells but largely shared repertoires with primaries. In roughly 64% of brain metastases, T-cell clones were expanded compared with matched primary tumors. T-cell infiltration was lower in brain metastases than primaries (P < 0.001).

V and J are TRBV7-2 and TRBJ1-1; 9 bases agree with TRBD1. The clonotype originates from a donor aged 40 or older with non-small cell lung cancer. The specimen sequenced was primary lung tumor tissue. The CDR3 reads CASSKGQGLGDTEAFF. The CDR3, as DNA: TGTGCCAGCAGCAAGGGACAGGGCTTGGGGGACACTGAAGCTTTCTTT.